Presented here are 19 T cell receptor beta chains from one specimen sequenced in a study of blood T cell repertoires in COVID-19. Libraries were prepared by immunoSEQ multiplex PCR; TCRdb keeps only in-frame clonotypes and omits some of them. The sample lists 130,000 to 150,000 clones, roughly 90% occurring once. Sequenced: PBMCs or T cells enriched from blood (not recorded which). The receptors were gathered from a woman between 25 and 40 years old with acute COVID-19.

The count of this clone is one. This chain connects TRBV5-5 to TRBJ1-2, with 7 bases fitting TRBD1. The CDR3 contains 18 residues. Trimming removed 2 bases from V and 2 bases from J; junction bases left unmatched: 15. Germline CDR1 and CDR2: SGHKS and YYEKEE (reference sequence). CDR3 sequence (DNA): TGTGCCAGCAGCTTAGAGGAACAGGGGTTCGATGTAAACTATGGCTACACCTTC. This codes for CASSLEEQGFDVNYGYTF.

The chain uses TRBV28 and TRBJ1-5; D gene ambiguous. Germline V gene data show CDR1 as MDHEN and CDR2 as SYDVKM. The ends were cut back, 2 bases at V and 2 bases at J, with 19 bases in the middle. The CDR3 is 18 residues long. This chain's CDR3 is CASSLRESGPAGNQPQHF. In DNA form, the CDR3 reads TGTGCCAGCAGTTTAAGGGAAAGCGGGCCAGCGGGCAATCAGCCCCAGCATTTT.

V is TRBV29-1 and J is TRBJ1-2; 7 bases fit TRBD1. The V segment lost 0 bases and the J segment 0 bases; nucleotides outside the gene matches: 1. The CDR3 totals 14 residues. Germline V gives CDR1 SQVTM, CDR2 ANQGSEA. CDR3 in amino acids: CSVEDRGANYGYTF. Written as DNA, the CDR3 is TGCAGCGTTGAAGACAGGGGGGCTAACTATGGCTACACCTTC.

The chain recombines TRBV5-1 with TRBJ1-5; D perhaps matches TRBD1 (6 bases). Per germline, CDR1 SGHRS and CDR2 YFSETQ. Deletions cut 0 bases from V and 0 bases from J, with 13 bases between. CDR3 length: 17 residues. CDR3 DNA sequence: TGCGCCAGCAGCTTGGATGGGGGGGCGACTAGCAATCAGCCCCAGCATTTT. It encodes CASSLDGGATSNQPQHF.

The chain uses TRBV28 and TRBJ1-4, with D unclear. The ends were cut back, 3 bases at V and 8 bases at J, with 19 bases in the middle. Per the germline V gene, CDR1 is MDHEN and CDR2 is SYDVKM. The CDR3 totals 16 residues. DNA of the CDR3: TGTGCCAGCAGTTTCCGCTCAGAGAGGGTAGGGGAAAAACTGTTTTTT. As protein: CASSFRSERVGEKLFF.

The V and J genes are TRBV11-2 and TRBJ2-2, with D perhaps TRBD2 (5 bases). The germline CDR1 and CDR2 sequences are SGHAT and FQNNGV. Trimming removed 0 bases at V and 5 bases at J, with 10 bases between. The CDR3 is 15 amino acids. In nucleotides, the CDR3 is TGTGCCAGCAGCTTAGATCCGGGAATAACCGGGGAGCTGTTTTTT. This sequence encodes CASSLDPGITGELFF.

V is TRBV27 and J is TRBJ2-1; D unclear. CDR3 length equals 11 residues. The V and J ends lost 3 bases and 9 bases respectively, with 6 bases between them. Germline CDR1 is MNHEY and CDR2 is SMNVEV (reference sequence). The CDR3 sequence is CASSFGLEQFF. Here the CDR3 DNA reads TGTGCCAGCAGTTTTGGGCTTGAGCAGTTCTTC.

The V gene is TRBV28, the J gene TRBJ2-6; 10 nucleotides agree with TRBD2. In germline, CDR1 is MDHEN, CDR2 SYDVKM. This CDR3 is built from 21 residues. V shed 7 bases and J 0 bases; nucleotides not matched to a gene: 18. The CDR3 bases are TGTGCCAGCACCTCAGGGCAGGGGGCCCTAGCGGGAGCCTCTGGGGCCAACGTCCTGACTTTC. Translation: CASTSGQGALAGASGANVLTF.

CDR3 coding DNA: TGTGCCAGCAGTGACTCGAGGACAGGGGCAGATACGCAGTATTTT. Translating gives CASSDSRTGADTQYF. The V gene is TRBV6-4, the J gene TRBJ2-3; 9 bases are shared with TRBD1. Looked up from germline, CDR1 is MRHNA and CDR2 is SNTAGT. J lost 4 bases, V lost 0 bases, and 2 bases had no gene match. This CDR3 has 15 amino acids.

Written as DNA, the CDR3 is TGTGCCAGCAGCTTAGCGTTCTTCTCTAGCGGGAGCTCCTACGAGCAGTACTTC. Its translation: CASSLAFFSSGSSYEQYF. V and J are TRBV7-2 and TRBJ2-7; 10 positions match TRBD2. V gave up 0 bases and J gave up 0 bases; unmatched junction bases: 8. The CDR3 is made up of 18 amino acids. Per germline, CDR1 SGHTA and CDR2 FQGNSA.

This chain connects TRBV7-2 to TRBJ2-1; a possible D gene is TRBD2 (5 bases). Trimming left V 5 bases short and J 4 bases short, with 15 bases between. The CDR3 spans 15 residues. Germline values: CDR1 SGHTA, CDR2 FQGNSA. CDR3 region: CASSARVREYNEQFF. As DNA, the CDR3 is TGTGCCAGCAGCGCGCGAGTAAGGGAGTACAATGAGCAGTTCTTC.

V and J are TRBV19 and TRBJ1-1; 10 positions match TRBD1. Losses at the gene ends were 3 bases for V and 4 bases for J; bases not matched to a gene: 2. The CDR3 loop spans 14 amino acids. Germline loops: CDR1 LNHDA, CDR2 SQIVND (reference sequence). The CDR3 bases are TGTGCCAGTAGTATGGGGACAGGGGTCACTGAAGCTTTCTTT. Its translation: CASSMGTGVTEAFF. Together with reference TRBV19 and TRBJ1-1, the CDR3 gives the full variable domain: DGGITQSPKYLFRKEGQNVTLSCEQNLNHDAMYWYRQDPGQGLRLIYYSQIVNDFQKGDIAEGYSVSREKKESFPLTVTSAQKNPTAFYLCASSMGTGVTEAFFGQGTRLTVV.

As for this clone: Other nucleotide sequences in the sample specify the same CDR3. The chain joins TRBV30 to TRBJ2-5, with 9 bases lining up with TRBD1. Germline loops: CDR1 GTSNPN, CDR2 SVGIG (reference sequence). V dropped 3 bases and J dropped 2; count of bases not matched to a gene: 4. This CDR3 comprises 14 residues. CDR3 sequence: CAWSRGTGQETQYF. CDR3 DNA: TGTGCCTGGAGCCGAGGGACAGGGCAAGAGACCCAGTACTTC.

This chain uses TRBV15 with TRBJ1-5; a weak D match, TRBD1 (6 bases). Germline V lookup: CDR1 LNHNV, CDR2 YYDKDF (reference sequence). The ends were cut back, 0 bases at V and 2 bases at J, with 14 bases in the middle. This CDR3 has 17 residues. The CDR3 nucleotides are TGTGCCACCAGCAGAGACCGGACAGCAGTGCGCAATCAGCCCCAGCATTTT. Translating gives CATSRDRTAVRNQPQHF.

The CDR3 DNA follows: TGTGCCAGCGGTAAAAGCTTTGCGGAAGCTTTCTTT. This codes for CASGKSFAEAFF. V usage is TRBV28 and J usage is TRBJ1-1, with D unclear. This CDR3 has 12 amino acids. Germline CDR1 MDHEN, CDR2 SYDVKM. Trimming cost V 8 bases and J 8 bases, with 15 bases left between them.

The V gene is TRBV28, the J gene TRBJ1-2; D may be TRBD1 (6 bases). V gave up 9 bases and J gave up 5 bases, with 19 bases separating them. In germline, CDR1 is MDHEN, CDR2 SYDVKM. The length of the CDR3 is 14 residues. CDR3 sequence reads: CASTDRPRGYGYTF. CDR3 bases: TGTGCCAGTACAGACAGGCCAAGGGGTTATGGCTACACCTTC.

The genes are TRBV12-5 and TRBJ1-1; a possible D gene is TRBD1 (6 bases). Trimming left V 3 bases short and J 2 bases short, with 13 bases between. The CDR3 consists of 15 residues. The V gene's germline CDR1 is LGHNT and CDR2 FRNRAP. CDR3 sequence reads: CASGLAPRGNTEAFF. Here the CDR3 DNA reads TGTGCTAGTGGTTTAGCGCCCAGGGGAAACACTGAAGCTTTCTTT.

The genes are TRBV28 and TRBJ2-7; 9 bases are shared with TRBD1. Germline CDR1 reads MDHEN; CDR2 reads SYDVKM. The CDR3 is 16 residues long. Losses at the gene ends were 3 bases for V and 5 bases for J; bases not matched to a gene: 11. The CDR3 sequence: CASSFFAARQGDEQYF. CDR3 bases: TGTGCCAGCAGTTTCTTTGCGGCTCGACAGGGGGACGAGCAGTACTTC.

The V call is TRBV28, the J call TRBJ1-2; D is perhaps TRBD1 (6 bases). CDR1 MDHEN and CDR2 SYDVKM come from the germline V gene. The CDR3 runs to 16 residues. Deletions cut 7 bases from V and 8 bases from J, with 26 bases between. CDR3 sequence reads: CASTVLIQGSTRGYTF. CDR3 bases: TGTGCCAGCACCGTTTTGATACAGGGAAGCACGCGGGGCTACACCTTC.